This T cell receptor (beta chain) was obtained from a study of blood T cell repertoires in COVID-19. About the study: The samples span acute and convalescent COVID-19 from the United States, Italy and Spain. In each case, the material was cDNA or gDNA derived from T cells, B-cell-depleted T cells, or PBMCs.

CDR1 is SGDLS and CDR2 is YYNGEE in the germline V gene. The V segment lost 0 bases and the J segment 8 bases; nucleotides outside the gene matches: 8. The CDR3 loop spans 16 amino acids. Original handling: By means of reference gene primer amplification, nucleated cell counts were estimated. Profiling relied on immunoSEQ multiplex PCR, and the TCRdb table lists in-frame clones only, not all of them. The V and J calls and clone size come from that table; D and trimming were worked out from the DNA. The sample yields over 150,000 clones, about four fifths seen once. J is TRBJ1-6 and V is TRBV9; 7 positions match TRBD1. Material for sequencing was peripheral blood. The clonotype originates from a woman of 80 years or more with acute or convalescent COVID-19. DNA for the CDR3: TGTGCCAGCAGCGTAGGGAGACAGGGAAGGGATTCACCCCTCCACTTT. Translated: CASSVGRQGRDSPLHF.